This T cell receptor (beta chain) originates from a study of early T cells in non-severe SARS-CoV-2 infection. For the study at large: Whole-blood bulk RNA, unsorted, was sequenced, and chains were unpaired. The study's findings and limits: In VDJdb matching, anti-spike CD8 responses were favored while private and CD4 specificities went missing.

From germline, CDR1 is DFQATT and CDR2 SNEGSKA (reference sequence). The junction had 8 bases not matched to a gene; V was cut back by 3 bases and J by 5 bases. The CDR3 runs 14 residues. Unique molecular identifiers were attached to individual cDNA molecules. TCRdb used MiXCR to reprocess the 5' RACE reads, holding one entry per CDR3 protein. This table holds around 99,000 distinct CDR3 sequences, over 8.5% found once. In its sample, this clonotype was seen many times. The antigen is undetermined. Material: whole blood. The source is an adult who was a healthcare worker with PCR-confirmed SARS-CoV-2 infection or an uninfected control (not recorded which). This chain uses TRBV20-1 with TRBJ2-5; 8 nucleotides align to TRBD2. The CDR3 reads CSASRGTRTETQYF. In nucleotides, the CDR3 is TGCAGTGCTAGTCGAGGGACTAGGACGGAGACCCAGTACTTC.